The 10 T cell receptor beta chains below all came from one sample that was sequenced in a study of blood T cell repertoires in COVID-19. Measured with immunoSEQ multiplex PCR; TCRdb has only the in-frame clones, and not every one. The sample carries nearly 55,000 clones, about 89% recorded once. Source material: peripheral blood. The source of these receptors is an older woman with active or convalescent COVID-19.

The V call is TRBV5-1, the J call TRBJ2-7; 10 bases match TRBD1. In germline, CDR1 is SGHRS, CDR2 YFSETQ. Trimming removed 4 bases from V and 5 bases from J; junction bases left unmatched: 3. The CDR3 length is 13 residues. The chain's CDR3 is CASSRTGGNEQYF. CDR3 nucleotide sequence: TGCGCCAGCAGCCGGACAGGGGGTAACGAGCAGTACTTC.

This rearrangement joins TRBV5-6 to TRBJ1-6, with no clear D. V lost 2 bases, J lost 7 bases, and 10 bases lay in between. The CDR3 spans 14 residues. Germline V gives CDR1 SGHDT, CDR2 YYEEEE. Here the CDR3 DNA reads TGTGCCAGCAGCTTCCGGGTCCAGAATTCACCCCTCCACTTT. Amino acids: CASSFRVQNSPLHF.

The V and J genes are TRBV29-1 and TRBJ2-3; 9 positions agree with TRBD2. V was clipped by 6 bases and J by 7 bases; unmatched bases: 11. Germline values: CDR1 SQVTM, CDR2 ANQGSEA. The CDR3 extends over 14 amino acids. CDR3 nucleotide sequence: TGCAGCGTGGCTCTGAGACTAGCGGCAAATACGCAGTATTTT. This gives the protein CSVALRLAANTQYF.

The chain couples TRBV18 to TRBJ1-5, with 8 positions matching TRBD1. Germline CDR1 reads KGHSH; CDR2 reads LQKENI. This CDR3 spans 16 amino acids. Trimming cost V 3 bases and J 3 bases; bases outside gene matches: 7. Written as DNA, the CDR3 is TGTGCCAGCTCACCCGACGGACAGGGTCTCAATCAGCCCCAGCATTTT. Protein: CASSPDGQGLNQPQHF.

The chain uses TRBV2 and TRBJ1-5; 8 bases fit TRBD1. Germline-derived CDR1 and CDR2 are SNHLY and FYNNEI. CDR3 length: 15 residues. Germline trimming cut 8 bases from V and 4 bases from J; bases unmatched to any gene: 10. The CDR3 here is CASSPDRAGNQPQHF. The CDR3 nucleotides read TGTGCCAGCTCCCCGGACAGGGCAGGGAATCAGCCCCAGCATTTT.

This rearrangement joins TRBV11-2 to TRBJ2-3; 8 positions agree with TRBD2. Losses at the gene ends were 4 bases for V and 5 bases for J; bases not matched to a gene: 8. There are 15 residues in the CDR3. Germline values: CDR1 SGHAT, CDR2 FQNNGV. The CDR3 DNA reads TGTGCCAGCAGCTCGGGGGGGATTCTAGGAGATACGCAGTATTTT. Its translation: CASSSGGILGDTQYF.

This chain connects TRBV9 to TRBJ2-7; 8 bases are a match to TRBD2. V shed 0 bases, J shed 6 bases, and the junction held 8 bases outside the gene matches. Germline assignment: CDR1 SGDLS and CDR2 YYNGEE. The CDR3 contains 15 residues. Written as DNA, the CDR3 is TGTGCCAGCAGCGTAGAAGGGACTAGTCTGGGCGAGCAGTACTTC. Translated, it gives CASSVEGTSLGEQYF.

V usage is TRBV7-2 and J usage is TRBJ2-1, with TRBD2 identical over 7 bases. CDR1 is SGHTA, CDR2 FQGNSA, per germline. V shed 1 base, J shed 1 base, and the junction held 7 bases outside the gene matches. CDR3 length equals 17 residues. The CDR3 DNA sequence: TGTGCCAGCAGCTTAGGCGGCGGGAGAAGGTCCTACAATGAGCAGTTCTTC. It translates to CASSLGGGRRSYNEQFF.

A few counts support this clone. The chain combines TRBV5-1 with TRBJ2-7, with 9 bases matching TRBD1. The CDR3 length is 15 residues. Trimming took 1 base from V and 5 from J; bases not matched to a gene: 7. Germline assignment: CDR1 SGHRS and CDR2 YFSETQ. Here the CDR3 DNA reads TGCGCCAGCAGCTTGAGTGACAGGGGGAAACACGAGCAGTACTTC. Protein product: CASSLSDRGKHEQYF.

V and J are TRBV5-4 and TRBJ1-4, with 9 nucleotides matching TRBD1. Per the germline V gene, CDR1 is SGHNT and CDR2 is YYREEE (reference sequence). V lost 4 bases, J lost 12 bases, and 13 bases stayed unmatched. This CDR3 is built from 15 residues. CDR3 region: CASSRDRAAFNELFF. CDR3 sequence (DNA): TGTGCCAGCAGCCGGGACAGGGCCGCTTTTAACGAACTGTTTTTT.